Detailed here is one T cell receptor beta chain. The sample holds other DNA sequences that translate to the same CDR3. This sample is drawn from a study of blood T cell repertoires in COVID-19. V shed 3 bases and J 5 bases; nucleotides not matched to a gene: 9. Germline V gene sequence: CDR1 SGDLS, CDR2 YYNGEE. The CDR3 is 16 amino acids. As processed by the authors: It was from reference gene primer amplification that nucleated cell counts were estimated. Measured with immunoSEQ multiplex PCR; TCRdb has only the in-frame clones, and not every one. V and J calls plus clone size are reproduced from that table; the DNA served to infer D and trimming. The table records a few hundred thousand clones, around 87% of them present only once.

The sample taken for sequencing was peripheral blood. This receptor was taken from a woman aged 25 to 39 with COVID-19, enrolled during active disease. The chain is built from TRBV9 and TRBJ2-5; 11 positions match TRBD2. DNA of the CDR3: TGTGCCAGCAGCGAAGGGCTAGCGGGAGGTCATGAGACCCAGTACTTC. This encodes CASSEGLAGGHETQYF.